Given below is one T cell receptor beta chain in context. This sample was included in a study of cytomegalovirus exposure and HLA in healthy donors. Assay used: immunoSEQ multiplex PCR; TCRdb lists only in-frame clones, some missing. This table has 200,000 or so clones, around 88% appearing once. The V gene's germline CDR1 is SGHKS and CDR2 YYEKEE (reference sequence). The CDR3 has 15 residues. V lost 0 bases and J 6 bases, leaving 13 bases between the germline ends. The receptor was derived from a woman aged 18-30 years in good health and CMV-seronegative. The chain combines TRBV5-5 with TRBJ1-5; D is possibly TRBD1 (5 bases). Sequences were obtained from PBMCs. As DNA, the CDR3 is TGTGCCAGCAGCTTGGCCGGGGGAATTCGTCAGCCCCAGCATTTT. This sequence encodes CASSLAGGIRQPQHF.